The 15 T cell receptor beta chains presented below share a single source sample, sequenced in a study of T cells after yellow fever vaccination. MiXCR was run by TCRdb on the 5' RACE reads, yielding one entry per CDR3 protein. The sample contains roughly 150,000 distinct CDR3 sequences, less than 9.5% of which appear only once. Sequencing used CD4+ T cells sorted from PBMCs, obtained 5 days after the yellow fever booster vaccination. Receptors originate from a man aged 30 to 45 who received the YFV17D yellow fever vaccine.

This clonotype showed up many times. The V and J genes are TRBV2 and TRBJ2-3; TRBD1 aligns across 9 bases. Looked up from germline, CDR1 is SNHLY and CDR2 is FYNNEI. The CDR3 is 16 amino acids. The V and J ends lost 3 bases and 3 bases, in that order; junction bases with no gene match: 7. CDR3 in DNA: TGTGCCAGCAGTGATCTGGGACAGGGACGGACAGATACGCAGTATTTT. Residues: CASSDLGQGRTDTQYF.

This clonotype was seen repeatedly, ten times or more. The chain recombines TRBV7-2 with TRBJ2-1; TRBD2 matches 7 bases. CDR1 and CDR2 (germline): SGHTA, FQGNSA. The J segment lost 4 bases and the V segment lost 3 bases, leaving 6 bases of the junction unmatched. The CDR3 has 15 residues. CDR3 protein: CASSFRAGPYNEQFF. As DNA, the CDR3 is TGTGCCAGCAGCTTTAGAGCGGGGCCTTACAATGAGCAGTTCTTC.

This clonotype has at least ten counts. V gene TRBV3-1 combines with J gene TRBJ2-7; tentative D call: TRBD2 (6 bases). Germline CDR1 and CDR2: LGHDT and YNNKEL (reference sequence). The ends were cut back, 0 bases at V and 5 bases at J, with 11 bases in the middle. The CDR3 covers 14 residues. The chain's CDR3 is CASSQEGGENEQYF. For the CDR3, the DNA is TGTGCCAGCAGCCAAGAAGGAGGGGAAAACGAGCAGTACTTC.

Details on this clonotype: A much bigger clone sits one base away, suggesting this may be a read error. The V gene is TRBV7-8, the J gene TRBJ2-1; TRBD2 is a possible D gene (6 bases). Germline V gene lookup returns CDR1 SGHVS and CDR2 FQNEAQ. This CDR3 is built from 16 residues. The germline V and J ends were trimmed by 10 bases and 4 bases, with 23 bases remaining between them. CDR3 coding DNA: TGTGCCATCGGGATTTCGAGAGCGGGCTTATACAATGAGCAGTTCTTC. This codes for CAIGISRAGLYNEQFF. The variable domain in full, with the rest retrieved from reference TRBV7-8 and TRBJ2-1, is GAGVSQSPRYKVAKRGQDVALRCDPISGHVSLFWYQQALGQGPEFLTYFQNEAQLDKSGLPSDRFFAERPEGSVSTLKIQRTQQEDSAVYLCAIGISRAGLYNEQFFGPGTRLTVL.

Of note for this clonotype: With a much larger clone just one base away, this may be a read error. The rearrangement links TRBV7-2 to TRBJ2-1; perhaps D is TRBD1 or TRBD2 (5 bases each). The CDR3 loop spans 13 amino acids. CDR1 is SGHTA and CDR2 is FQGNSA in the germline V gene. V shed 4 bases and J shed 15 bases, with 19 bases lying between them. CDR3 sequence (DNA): TGTGCCAGCAGCTCGTTCATGGGGGAGTCGGGGTTCTTC. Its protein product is CASSSFMGESGFF.

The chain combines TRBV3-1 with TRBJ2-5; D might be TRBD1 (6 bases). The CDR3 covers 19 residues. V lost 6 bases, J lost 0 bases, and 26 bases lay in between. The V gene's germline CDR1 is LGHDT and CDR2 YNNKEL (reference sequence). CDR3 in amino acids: CASSPPPPSTGSYQETQYF. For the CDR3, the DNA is TGTGCCAGCAGTCCTCCCCCCCCTTCGACAGGATCTTACCAAGAGACCCAGTACTTC.

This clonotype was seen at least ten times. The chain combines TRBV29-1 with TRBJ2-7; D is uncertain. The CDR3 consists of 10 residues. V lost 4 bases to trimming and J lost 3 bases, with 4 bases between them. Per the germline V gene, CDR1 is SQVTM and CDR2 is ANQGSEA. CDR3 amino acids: CSVGSYEQYF. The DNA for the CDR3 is TGCAGCGTTGGGAGCTACGAGCAGTACTTC.

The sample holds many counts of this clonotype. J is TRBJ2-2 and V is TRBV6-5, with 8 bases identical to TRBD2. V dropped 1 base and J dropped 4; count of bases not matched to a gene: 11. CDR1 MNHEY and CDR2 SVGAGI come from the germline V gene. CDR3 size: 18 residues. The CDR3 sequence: CASSYYPTSGRTTGELFF. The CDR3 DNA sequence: TGTGCCAGCAGTTACTACCCAACCAGCGGGAGAACCACCGGGGAGCTGTTTTTT.

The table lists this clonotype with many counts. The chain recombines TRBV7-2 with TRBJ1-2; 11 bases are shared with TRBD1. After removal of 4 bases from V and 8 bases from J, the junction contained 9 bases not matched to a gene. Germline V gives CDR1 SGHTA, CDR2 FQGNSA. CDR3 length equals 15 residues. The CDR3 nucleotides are TGTGCCAGCAGCTCGGACAGGGGGCGTTCGGGCGGCTACACCTTC. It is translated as CASSSDRGRSGGYTF.

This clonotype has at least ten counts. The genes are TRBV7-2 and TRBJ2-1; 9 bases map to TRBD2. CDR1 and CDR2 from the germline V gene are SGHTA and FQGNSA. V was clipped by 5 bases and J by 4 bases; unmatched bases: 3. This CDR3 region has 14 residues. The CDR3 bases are TGTGCCAGCAGCCCTAGCGGGAAATACAATGAGCAGTTCTTC. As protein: CASSPSGKYNEQFF.

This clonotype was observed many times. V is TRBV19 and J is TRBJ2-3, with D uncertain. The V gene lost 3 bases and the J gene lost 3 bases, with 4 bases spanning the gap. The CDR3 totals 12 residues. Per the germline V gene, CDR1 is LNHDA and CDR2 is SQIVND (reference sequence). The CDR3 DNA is TGTGCCAGTAGTATTGCAACAGATACGCAGTATTTT. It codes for CASSIATDTQYF.

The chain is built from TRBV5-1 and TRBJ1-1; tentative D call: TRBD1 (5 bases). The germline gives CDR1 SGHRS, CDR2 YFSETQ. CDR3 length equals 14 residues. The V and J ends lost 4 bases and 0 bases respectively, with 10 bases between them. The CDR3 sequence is CASSRDVLNTEAFF. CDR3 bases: TGCGCCAGCAGCAGGGACGTTTTGAACACTGAAGCTTTCTTT.

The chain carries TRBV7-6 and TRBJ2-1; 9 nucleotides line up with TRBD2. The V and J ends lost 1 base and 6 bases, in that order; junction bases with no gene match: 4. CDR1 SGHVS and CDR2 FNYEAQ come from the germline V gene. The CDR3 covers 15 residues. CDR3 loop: CASSLGGTSSNEQFF. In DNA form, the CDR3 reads TGTGCCAGCAGCTTAGGGGGGACTAGCAGCAATGAGCAGTTCTTC.

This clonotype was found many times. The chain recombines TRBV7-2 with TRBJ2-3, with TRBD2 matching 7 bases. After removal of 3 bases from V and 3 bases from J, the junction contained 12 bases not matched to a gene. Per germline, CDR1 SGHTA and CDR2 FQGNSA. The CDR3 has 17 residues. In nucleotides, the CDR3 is TGTGCCAGCAGCTTTAAACCGGGACTATCACGGACAGATACGCAGTATTTT. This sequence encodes CASSFKPGLSRTDTQYF.

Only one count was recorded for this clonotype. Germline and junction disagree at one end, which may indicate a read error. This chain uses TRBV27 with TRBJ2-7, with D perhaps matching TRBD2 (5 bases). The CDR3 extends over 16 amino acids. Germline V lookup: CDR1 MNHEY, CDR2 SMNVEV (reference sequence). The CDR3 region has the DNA TGTGCCAGCAGTCCCCTAGGGCCTAGCCGGACCTACGAGCAGTGCTTC. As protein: CASSPLGPSRTYEQCF.